This entry lists 16 T cell receptor beta chains sequenced from one sample in a study of blood T cell repertoires in COVID-19. TCRdb's copy holds only in-frame clones and misses some; the assay was immunoSEQ multiplex PCR. The table shows about 120,000 clones, with roughly 90% occurring only once. The sequenced material came from peripheral blood. These TCRs come from a man aged 60 to 75 with COVID-19, enrolled during active disease.

This chain joins TRBV10-3 and TRBJ2-1; 12 positions agree with TRBD2. The V gene end was trimmed by 0 bases and the J gene end by 8 bases; junction bases not matched to a gene: 11. This CDR3 is 18 amino acids long. Germline V gene lookup returns CDR1 ENHRY and CDR2 SYGVKD. The CDR3 region is CAISESALAGGPGDEQFF. CDR3 nucleotides: TGTGCCATCAGTGAGTCCGCCCTAGCGGGAGGGCCAGGCGATGAGCAGTTCTTC.

A single count supports this clone. This chain links TRBV2 with TRBJ2-4, with TRBD1 matching over 12 bases. CDR3 length: 15 residues. After removal of 5 bases from V and 11 bases from J, the junction contained 10 bases not matched to a gene. CDR1 and CDR2 (germline): SNHLY, FYNNEI. CDR3 protein: CASSPGGDRGRLQYF. As DNA, the CDR3 is TGTGCCAGCAGTCCGGGTGGGGACAGGGGGCGTCTTCAGTACTTC.

V usage is TRBV15 and J usage is TRBJ2-5, with TRBD2 as a possible D gene (6 bases). V was cut by 2 bases and J by 4 bases, with 11 bases left in between. The CDR3 covers 14 residues. Germline V gives CDR1 LNHNV, CDR2 YYDKDF (reference sequence). For the CDR3, the DNA is TGTGCCACCAGCAGATCTCAGGGAGGAGAGACCCAGTACTTC. Translating gives CATSRSQGGETQYF.

The chain uses TRBV28 and TRBJ1-1; 7 bases match TRBD1. CDR3 length equals 17 residues. Germline V gene data show CDR1 as MDHEN and CDR2 as SYDVKM. J lost 0 bases, V lost 8 bases, and 15 bases had no gene match. Written as DNA, the CDR3 is TGTGCCAGCCTCTTAAGGTGGGGACAGAGCTTGAACACTGAAGCTTTCTTT. It is translated as CASLLRWGQSLNTEAFF.

J is TRBJ2-7 and V is TRBV10-3; no clear D gene. There are 15 residues in the CDR3. Germline CDR1 ENHRY, CDR2 SYGVKD. V lost 0 bases and J 2 bases, leaving 11 bases between the germline ends. In DNA, the CDR3 is TGTGCCATCAGTGAGTCCCTCCAGAATACCTACGAGCAGTACTTC. Its translation is CAISESLQNTYEQYF.

The chain joins TRBV3-1 (or the pseudogene TRBV3-2) to TRBJ1-5; D gene uncertain. The CDR3 runs to 15 residues. V was cut by 4 bases and J by 2 bases, with 12 bases left in between. Germline assignment: CDR1 LGHDT and CDR2 YNNKEL (reference sequence). CDR3 sequence reads: CASSRSLAGNQPQHF. The CDR3 DNA reads TGTGCCAGCAGCCGGAGCCTAGCGGGCAATCAGCCCCAGCATTTT.

The V and J genes are TRBV2 and TRBJ1-5, with D possibly being TRBD1 (5 bases). The germline gives CDR1 SNHLY, CDR2 FYNNEI. The V end was cut by 6 bases, the J end by 7 bases, with 13 bases between. This CDR3 is 13 amino acids long. The CDR3 DNA reads as TGTGCCAGCAGGGATGGAGGGGAACAGCCCCAGCATTTT. Translated: CASRDGGEQPQHF.

V is TRBV12-3 or TRBV12-4 and J is TRBJ1-2; D unresolved. This CDR3 comprises 13 residues. V lost 6 bases and J 4 bases, leaving 12 bases between the germline ends. This CDR3 reads CASSTRRGYGYTF. The DNA of the CDR3 is TGTGCCAGCAGCACGAGACGGGGCTATGGCTACACCTTC.

CDR3 sequence reads: CASRNSGGSYEQYF. CDR3 bases: TGTGCCAGCCGAAATTCAGGGGGCTCCTACGAGCAGTACTTC. The chain couples TRBV25-1 to TRBJ2-7; 7 bases are a match to TRBD1. The V gene's germline CDR1 is MGHDK and CDR2 SYGVNS. The CDR3 runs 14 residues. The V gene end was trimmed by 8 bases and the J gene end by 0 bases; junction bases not matched to a gene: 7.

The rearrangement joins TRBV4-3 to TRBJ1-3; TRBD1 aligns across 9 bases. The CDR3 is 16 residues long. V gave up 2 bases and J gave up 4 bases; unmatched junction bases: 6. In germline, CDR1 is LGHNA, CDR2 YSLEER. CDR3 in DNA: TGCGCCAGCAGCCAACTACAGGGGGCAGAAGGAAACACCATATATTTT. This codes for CASSQLQGAEGNTIYF.

This chain connects TRBV3-1 (or the pseudogene TRBV3-2) to TRBJ2-2, with TRBD1 matching over 11 bases. The germline CDR1 and CDR2 sequences are LGHDT and YNNKEL (reference sequence). Losses at the gene ends were 3 bases for V and 3 bases for J; bases not matched to a gene: 3. This CDR3 comprises 16 residues. This chain's CDR3 is CASSHTGQGDTGELFF. The DNA for the CDR3 is TGTGCCAGCAGCCATACGGGACAGGGGGACACCGGGGAGCTGTTTTTT.

This sequence joins TRBV7-9 and TRBJ2-3; D not certain. The CDR3 spans 14 residues. V dropped 5 bases and J dropped 0 bases, with 9 bases sitting between them. CDR1 SEHNR and CDR2 FQNEAQ come from the germline V gene (reference sequence). CDR3 nucleotide sequence: TGTGCCAGCAGCGTCCTAGATAGCACAGATACGCAGTATTTT. Its translation: CASSVLDSTDTQYF.

This sequence joins TRBV10-3 and TRBJ2-5; D uncertain. CDR1 and CDR2 from the germline V gene are ENHRY and SYGVKD. This CDR3 spans 13 amino acids. V was cut by 3 bases and J by 2 bases, with 7 bases left in between. The DNA of the CDR3 is TGTGCCATCAGTGAAACAGATCAAGAGACCCAGTACTTC. Translated, it gives CAISETDQETQYF.

The chain joins TRBV12-1 to TRBJ1-5; no check of the table's D call, TRBD1, against the DNA was made. TRBV12-1 is assigned pseudogene status. The CDR3 runs 14 residues. The CDR3 is CAIPQGFSNQPQHF. The CDR3 bases are TGTGCCATCCCGCAGGGGTTTAGCAATCAGCCCCAGCATTTT.

The rearrangement joins TRBV30 to TRBJ1-6, with 7 bases that match TRBD1. J lost 8 bases, V lost 2 bases, and 12 bases had no gene match. The CDR3 covers 16 residues. Germline assignment: CDR1 GTSNPN and CDR2 SVGIG (reference sequence). The chain's CDR3 is CAWSKPQGRLDSPLHF. The CDR3, as DNA: TGTGCCTGGAGTAAGCCACAGGGGCGGTTGGATTCACCCCTCCACTTT.

The chain couples TRBV19 to TRBJ2-2, with D possibly matching TRBD2 (6 bases). Germline loops: CDR1 LNHDA, CDR2 SQIVND (reference sequence). V lost 3 bases to trimming and J lost 0 bases, with 11 bases between them. The CDR3 contains 16 residues. The CDR3 is CASSMRTGANTGELFF. CDR3 coding DNA: TGTGCCAGTAGTATGCGAACGGGAGCGAACACCGGGGAGCTGTTTTTT.